This T cell receptor beta chain originates from a study of blood T cells in healthy people across ages. This clonotype has more than one count but fewer than ten. Its antigen is unknown. Deletions cut 5 bases from V and 6 bases from J, with 20 bases between. The CDR3 extends over 16 amino acids. Study-wide results and caveats: PBMC samples, being unsorted, prevented any conclusive comparison of naive and antigen-experienced cells. In long-lived donors, naive CD4+ cell counts and diversity exceeded those of aged donors. Age showed a roughly linear inverse relationship with TCR beta diversity per million T cells.

Per sample, no less than 5.5 micrograms of total RNA were extracted. A second PCR, run for roughly 7 to 12 cycles, used a sample-barcoded 5' primer plus a J-beta primer mix. TCRdb re-analysed the 5' RACE reads in MiXCR, keeping a single row per CDR3 protein. The table shows over a million distinct CDR3 sequences, with 59% occurring only once. The source is a man between 18 and 35 years old in good health. The chain joins TRBV12-3 or TRBV12-4 to TRBJ2-1; D is possibly TRBD2 (7 bases). Sequenced sample: blood. The CDR3: CASSPLRGGRGNEQFF. CDR3 sequence (DNA): TGTGCCAGCAGTCCCTTGCGCGGGGGCAGGGGCAATGAGCAGTTCTTC.